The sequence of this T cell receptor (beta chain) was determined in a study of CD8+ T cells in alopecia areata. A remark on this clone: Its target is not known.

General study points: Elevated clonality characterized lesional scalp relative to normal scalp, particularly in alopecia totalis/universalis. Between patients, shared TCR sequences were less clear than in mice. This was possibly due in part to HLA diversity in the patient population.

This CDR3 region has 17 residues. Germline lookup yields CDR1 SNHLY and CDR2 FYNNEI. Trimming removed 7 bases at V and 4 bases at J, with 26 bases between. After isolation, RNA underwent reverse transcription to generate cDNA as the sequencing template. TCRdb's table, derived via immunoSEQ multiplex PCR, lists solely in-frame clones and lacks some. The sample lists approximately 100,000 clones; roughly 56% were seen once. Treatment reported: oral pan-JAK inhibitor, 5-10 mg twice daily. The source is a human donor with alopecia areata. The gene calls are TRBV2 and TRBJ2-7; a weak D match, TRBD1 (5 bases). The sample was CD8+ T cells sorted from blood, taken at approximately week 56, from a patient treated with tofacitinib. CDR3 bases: TGTGCCAGCACACAGCCGTTCGTCGGACAAAGGAGATACGAGCAGTACTTC. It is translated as CASTQPFVGQRRYEQYF.